This TCR beta chain was identified in a study of response to subunit inactivated influenza vaccine. TCRdb reprocessed the RT-PCR reads with MiXCR, giving one entry per CDR3 protein. The profile shows around 540,000 distinct CDR3 sequences, approximately 12% of them singletons. The CDR3 is 12 residues long. Trimming cost V 5 bases and J 9 bases; bases outside gene matches: 7. Germline V gene sequence: CDR1 SQVTM, CDR2 ANQGSEA. The starting material was PBMCs from blood, obtained on the day of vaccination. The chain joins TRBV29-1 to TRBJ1-2; the match to TRBD1 covers 9 bases. This sequence was found in a man in his fifties or sixties who received an inactivated influenza vaccine. The CDR3 loop is CSVRGDRDRYTF. As DNA, the CDR3 is TGCAGCGTTAGGGGGGACAGGGATCGCTACACCTTC.